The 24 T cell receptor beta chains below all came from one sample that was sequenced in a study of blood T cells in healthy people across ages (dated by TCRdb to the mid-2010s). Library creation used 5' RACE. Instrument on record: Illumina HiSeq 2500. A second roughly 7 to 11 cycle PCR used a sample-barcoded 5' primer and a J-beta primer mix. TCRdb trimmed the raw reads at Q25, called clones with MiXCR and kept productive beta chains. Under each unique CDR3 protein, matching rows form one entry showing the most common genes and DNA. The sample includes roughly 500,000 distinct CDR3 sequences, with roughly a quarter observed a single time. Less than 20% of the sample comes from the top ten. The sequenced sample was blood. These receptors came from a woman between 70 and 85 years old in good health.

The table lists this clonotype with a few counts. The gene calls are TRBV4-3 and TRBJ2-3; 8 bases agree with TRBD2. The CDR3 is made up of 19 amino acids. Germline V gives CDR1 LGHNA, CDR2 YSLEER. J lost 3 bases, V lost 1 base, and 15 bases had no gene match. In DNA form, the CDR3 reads TGCGCCAGCAGCCAAGTGCGAGCGGGGGACGCGTTCTCAACAGATACGCAGTATTTT. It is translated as CASSQVRAGDAFSTDTQYF.

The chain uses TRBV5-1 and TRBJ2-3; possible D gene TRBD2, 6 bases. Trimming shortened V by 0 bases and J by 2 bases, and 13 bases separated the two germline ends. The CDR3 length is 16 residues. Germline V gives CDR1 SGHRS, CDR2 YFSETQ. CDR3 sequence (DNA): TGCGCCAGCAGCTTGGTCGGTAGCGGAAACACAGATACGCAGTATTTT. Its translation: CASSLVGSGNTDTQYF. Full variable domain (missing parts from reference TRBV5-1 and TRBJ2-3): KAGVTQTPRYLIKTRGQQVTLSCSPISGHRSVSWYQQTPGQGLQFLFEYFSETQRNKGNFPGRFSGRQFSNSRSEMNVSTLELGDSALYLCASSLVGSGNTDTQYFGPGTRLTVL.

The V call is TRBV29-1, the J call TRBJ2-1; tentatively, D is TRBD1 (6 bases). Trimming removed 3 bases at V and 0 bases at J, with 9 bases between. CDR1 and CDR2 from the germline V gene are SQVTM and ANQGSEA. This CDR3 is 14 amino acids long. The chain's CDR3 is CSVDGGPSYNEQFF. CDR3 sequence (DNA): TGCAGCGTTGATGGGGGCCCCTCCTACAATGAGCAGTTCTTC.

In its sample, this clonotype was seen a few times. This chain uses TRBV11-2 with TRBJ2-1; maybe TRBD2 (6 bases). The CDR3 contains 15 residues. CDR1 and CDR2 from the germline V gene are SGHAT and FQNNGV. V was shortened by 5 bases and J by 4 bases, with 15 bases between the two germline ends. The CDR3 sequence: CASSRGTRAYNEQFF. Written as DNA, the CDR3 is TGTGCCAGCAGCCGCGGGACTCGGGCGTACAATGAGCAGTTCTTC.

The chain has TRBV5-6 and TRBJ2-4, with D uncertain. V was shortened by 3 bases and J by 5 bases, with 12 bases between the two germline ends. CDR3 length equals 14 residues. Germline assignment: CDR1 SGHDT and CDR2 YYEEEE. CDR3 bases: TGTGCCAGCAGCTCGGCTACGGTACAAAACATTCAGTACTTC. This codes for CASSSATVQNIQYF.

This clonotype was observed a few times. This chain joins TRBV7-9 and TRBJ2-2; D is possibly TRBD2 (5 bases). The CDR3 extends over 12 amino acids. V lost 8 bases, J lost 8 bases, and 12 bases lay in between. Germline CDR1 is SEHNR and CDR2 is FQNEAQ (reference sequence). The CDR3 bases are TGTGCCAGCGGATTCCCGGGAGGGGAGCTGTTTTTT. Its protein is CASGFPGGELFF.

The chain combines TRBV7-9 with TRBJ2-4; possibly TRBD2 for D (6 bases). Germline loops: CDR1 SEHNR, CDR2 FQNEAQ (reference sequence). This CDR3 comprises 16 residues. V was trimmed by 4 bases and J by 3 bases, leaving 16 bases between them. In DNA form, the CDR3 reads TGTGCCAGCAGCTCTTGGACGGGGGAAAACAAAAACATTCAGTACTTC. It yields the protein CASSSWTGENKNIQYF. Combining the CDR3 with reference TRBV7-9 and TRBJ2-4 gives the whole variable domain DTGVSQNPRHKITKRGQNVTFRCDPISEHNRLYWYRQTLGQGPEFLTYFQNEAQLEKSRLLSDRFSAERPKGSFSTLEIQRTEQGDSAMYLCASSSWTGENKNIQYFGAGTRLSVL.

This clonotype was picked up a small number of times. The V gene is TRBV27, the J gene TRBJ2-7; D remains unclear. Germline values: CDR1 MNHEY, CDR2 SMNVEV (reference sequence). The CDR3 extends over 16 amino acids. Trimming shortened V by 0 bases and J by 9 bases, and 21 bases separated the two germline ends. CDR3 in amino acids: CASSLSAARLTTGQYF. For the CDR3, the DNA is TGTGCCAGCAGTTTATCGGCGGCACGCCTGACGACCGGGCAGTACTTC.

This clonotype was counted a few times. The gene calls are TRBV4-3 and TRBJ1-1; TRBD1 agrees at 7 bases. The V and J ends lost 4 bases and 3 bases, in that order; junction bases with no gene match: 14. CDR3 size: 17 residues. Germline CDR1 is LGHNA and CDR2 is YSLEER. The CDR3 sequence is CASSRGINRGLYTEAFF. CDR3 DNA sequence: TGCGCCAGCAGCCGGGGGATAAACAGGGGTCTCTACACTGAAGCTTTCTTT.

CDR3 sequence reads: CASGFPGQGKNEQYF. DNA for the CDR3: TGTGCTAGTGGTTTCCCTGGACAGGGTAAGAACGAGCAGTACTTC. V and J are TRBV12-5 and TRBJ2-7; 8 positions match TRBD1. CDR3 size: 15 residues. Germline CDR1 is LGHNT and CDR2 is FRNRAP. Trimming took 3 bases from V and 5 from J; bases not matched to a gene: 9.

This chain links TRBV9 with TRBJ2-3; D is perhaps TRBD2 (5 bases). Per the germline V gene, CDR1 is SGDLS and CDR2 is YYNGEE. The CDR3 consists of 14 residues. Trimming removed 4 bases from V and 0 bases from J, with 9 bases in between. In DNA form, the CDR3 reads TGTGCCAGCAGCATACGAGGGAGCACAGATACGCAGTATTTT. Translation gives CASSIRGSTDTQYF.

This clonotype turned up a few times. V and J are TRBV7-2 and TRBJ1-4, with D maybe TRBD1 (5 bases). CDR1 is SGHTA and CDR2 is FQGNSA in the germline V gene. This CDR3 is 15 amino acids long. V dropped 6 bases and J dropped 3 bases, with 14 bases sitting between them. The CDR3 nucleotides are TGTGCCAGCAGTCACGGGGGGTTGGCTAATGAAAAACTGTTTTTT. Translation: CASSHGGLANEKLFF. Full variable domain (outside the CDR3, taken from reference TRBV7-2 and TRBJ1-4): GAGVSQSPSNKVTEKGKDVELRCDPISGHTALYWYRQSLGQGLEFLIYFQGNSAPDKSGLPSDRFSAERTGGSVSTLTIQRTQQEDSAVYLCASSHGGLANEKLFFGSGTQLSVL.

The CDR3 coding sequence is TGTGCCAGCAGGGGAATGGAGACAGGGGGGATGAACACTGAAGCTTTCTTT. Translated, it gives CASRGMETGGMNTEAFF. This chain links TRBV7-2 with TRBJ1-1; 9 bases agree with TRBD1. CDR1 is SGHTA, CDR2 FQGNSA, per germline. The CDR3 contains 17 residues. V trimming: 6 bases; J trimming: 0 bases; junction bases outside the gene matches: 11.

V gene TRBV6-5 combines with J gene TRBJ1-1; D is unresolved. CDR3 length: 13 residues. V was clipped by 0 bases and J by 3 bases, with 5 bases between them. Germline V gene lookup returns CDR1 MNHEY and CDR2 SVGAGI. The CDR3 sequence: CASSYSRDTEAFF. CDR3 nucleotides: TGTGCCAGCAGTTACTCGAGGGACACTGAAGCTTTCTTT.

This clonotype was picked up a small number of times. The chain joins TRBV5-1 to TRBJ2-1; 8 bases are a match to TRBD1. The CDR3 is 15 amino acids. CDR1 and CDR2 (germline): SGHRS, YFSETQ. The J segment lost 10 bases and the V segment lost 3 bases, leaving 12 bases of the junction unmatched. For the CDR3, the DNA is TGCGCCAGCAGCTCCAGGACAGGGTCCTCTTACGAGCAGTTCTTC. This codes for CASSSRTGSSYEQFF.

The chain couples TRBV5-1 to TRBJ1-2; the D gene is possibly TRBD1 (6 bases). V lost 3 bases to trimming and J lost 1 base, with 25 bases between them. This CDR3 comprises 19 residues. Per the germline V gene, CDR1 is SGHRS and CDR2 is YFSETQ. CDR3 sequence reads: CASSSLPGAGPRVNYGYTF. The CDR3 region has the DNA TGCGCCAGCAGCTCACTTCCAGGGGCTGGACCTCGGGTTAACTATGGCTACACCTTC.

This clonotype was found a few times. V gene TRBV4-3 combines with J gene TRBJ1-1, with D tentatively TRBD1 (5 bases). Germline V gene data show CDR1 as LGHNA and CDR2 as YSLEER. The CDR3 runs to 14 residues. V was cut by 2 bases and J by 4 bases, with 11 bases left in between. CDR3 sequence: CASSQPGGSTEAFF. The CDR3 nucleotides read TGCGCCAGCAGCCAACCGGGGGGTAGCACTGAAGCTTTCTTT.

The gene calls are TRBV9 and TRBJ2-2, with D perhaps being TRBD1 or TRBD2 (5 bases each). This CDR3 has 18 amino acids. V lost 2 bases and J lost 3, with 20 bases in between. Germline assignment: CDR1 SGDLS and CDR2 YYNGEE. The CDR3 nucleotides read TGTGCCAGCAGCGTCGAAGGGACCACTACTTTCTACACCGGGGAGCTGTTTTTT. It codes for CASSVEGTTTFYTGELFF.

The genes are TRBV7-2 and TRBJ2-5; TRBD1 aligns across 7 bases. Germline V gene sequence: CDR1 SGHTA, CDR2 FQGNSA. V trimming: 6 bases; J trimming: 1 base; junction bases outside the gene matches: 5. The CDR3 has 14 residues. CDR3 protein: CASSQGQIQETQYF. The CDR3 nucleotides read TGTGCCAGCAGTCAGGGACAGATCCAAGAGACCCAGTACTTC.

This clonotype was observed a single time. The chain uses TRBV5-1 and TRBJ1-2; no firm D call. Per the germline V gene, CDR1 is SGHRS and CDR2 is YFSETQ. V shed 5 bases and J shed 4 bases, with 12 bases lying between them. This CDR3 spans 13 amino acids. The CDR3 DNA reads TGCGCCAGCAGGGAAGGGAGCGGCTATGGCTACACCTTC. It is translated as CASREGSGYGYTF.

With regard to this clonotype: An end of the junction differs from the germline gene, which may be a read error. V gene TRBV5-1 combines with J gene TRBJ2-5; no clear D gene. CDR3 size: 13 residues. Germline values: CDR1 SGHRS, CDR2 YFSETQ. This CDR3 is CTSSLTAQETQYF. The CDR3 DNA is TGCACCAGCAGCTTGACGGCCCAAGAGACCCAGTACTTC.

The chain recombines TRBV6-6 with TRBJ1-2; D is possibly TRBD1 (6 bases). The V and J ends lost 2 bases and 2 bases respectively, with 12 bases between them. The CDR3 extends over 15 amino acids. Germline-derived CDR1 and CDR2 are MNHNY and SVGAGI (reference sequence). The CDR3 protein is CASSYRGQKNYGYTF. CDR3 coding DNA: TGTGCCAGCAGTTACCGCGGACAGAAAAACTATGGCTACACCTTC.

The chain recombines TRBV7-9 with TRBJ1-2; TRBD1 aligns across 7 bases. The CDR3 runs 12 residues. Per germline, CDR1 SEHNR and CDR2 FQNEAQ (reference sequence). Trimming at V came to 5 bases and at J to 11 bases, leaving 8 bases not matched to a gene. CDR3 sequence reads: CASSLGQARYTF. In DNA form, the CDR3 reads TGTGCCAGCAGCCTAGGACAGGCCCGGTACACCTTC.

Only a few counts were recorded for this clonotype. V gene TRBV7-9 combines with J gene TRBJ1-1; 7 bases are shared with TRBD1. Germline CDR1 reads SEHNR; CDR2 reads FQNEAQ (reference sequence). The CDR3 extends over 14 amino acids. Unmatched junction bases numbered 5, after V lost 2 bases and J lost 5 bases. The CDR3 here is CASSLRQGRTEAFF. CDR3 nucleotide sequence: TGTGCCAGCAGCTTACGACAGGGTCGGACTGAAGCTTTCTTT.